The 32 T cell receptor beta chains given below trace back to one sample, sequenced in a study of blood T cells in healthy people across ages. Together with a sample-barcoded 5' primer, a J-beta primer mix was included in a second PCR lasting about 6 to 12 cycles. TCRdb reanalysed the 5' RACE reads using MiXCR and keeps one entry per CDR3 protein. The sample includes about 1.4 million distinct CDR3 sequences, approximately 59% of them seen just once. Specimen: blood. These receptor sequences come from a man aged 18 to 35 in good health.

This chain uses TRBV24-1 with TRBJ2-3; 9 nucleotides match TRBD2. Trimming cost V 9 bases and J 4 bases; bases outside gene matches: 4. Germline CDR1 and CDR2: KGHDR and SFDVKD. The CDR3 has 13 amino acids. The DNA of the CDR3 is TGTGCCACCGACGGCGGGGGGGCAGATACGCAGTATTTT. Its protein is CATDGGGADTQYF.

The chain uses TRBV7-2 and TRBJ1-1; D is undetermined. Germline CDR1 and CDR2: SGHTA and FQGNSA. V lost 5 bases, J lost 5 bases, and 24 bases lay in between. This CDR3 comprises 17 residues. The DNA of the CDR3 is TGTGCCAGCAGCACCCATCGTCGAGGGTCGGAAAAAACTGAAGCTTTCTTT. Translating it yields CASSTHRRGSEKTEAFF. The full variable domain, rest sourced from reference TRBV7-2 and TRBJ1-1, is GAGVSQSPSNKVTEKGKDVELRCDPISGHTALYWYRQSLGQGLEFLIYFQGNSAPDKSGLPSDRFSAERTGGSVSTLTIQRTQQEDSAVYLCASSTHRRGSEKTEAFFGQGTRLTVV.

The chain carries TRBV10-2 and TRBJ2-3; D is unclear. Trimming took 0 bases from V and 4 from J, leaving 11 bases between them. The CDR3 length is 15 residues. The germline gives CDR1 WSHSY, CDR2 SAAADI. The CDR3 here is CASSESIKSPDTQYF. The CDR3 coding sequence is TGCGCCAGCAGTGAGTCGATTAAGAGCCCAGATACGCAGTATTTT.

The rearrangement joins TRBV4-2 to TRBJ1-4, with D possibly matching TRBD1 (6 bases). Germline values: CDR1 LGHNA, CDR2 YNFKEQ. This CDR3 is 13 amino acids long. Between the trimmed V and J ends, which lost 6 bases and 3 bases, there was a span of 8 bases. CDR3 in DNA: TGTGCCAGCAGGGACAGCCCTAATGAAAAACTGTTTTTT. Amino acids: CASRDSPNEKLFF.

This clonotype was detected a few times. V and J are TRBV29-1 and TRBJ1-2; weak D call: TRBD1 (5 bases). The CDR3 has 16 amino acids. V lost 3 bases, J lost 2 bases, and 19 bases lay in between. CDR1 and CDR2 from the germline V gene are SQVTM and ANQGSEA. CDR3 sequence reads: CSVDPSDILWNYGYTF. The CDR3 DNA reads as TGCAGCGTTGATCCATCGGACATCTTATGGAACTATGGCTACACCTTC.

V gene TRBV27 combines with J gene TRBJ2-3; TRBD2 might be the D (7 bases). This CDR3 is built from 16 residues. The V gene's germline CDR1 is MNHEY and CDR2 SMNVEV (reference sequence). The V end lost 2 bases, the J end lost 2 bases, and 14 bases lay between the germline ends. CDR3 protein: CASSLVGGGHTDTQYF. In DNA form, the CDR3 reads TGTGCCAGCAGTTTAGTAGGGGGGGGTCACACAGATACGCAGTATTTT.

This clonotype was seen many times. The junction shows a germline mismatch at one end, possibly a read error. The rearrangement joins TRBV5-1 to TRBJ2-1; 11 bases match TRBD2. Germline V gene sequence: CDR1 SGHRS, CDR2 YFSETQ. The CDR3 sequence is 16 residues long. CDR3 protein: CASSLAGGSSYNEQFF. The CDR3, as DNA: TGTGCCAGCAGTTTAGCGGGGGGGAGCTCCTACAATGAGCAGTTCTTC.

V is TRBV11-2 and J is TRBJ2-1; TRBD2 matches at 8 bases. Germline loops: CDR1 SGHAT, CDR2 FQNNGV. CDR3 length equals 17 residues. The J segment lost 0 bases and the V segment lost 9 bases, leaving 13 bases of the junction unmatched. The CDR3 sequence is CASSPIQRESSYNEQFF. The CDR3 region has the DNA TGTGCCAGTAGTCCCATCCAGCGGGAGAGCTCCTACAATGAGCAGTTCTTC. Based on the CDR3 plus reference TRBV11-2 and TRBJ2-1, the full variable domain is EAGVAQSPRYKIIEKRQSVAFWCNPISGHATLYWYQQILGQGPKLLIQFQNNGVVDDSQLPKDRFSAERLKGVDSTLKIQPAKLEDSAVYLCASSPIQRESSYNEQFFGPGTRLTVL.

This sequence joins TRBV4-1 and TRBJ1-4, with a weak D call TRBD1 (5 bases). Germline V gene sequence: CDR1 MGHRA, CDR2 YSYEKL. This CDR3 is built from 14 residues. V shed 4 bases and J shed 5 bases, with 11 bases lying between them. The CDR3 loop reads CASSLGGRNEKLFF. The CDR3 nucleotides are TGCGCCAGCAGCCTGGGGGGACGAAATGAAAAACTGTTTTTT.

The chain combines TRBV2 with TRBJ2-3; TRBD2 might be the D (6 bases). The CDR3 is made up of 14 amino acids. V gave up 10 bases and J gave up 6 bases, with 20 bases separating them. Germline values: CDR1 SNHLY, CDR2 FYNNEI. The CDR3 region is CANAGLSAGDTQYF. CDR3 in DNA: TGTGCCAATGCGGGACTCTCGGCCGGGGATACGCAGTATTTT. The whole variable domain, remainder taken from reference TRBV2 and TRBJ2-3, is EPEVTQTPSHQVTQMGQEVILRCVPISNHLYFYWYRQILGQKVEFLVSFYNNEISEKSEIFDDQFSVERPDGSNFTLKIRSTKLEDSAMYFCANAGLSAGDTQYFGPGTRLTVL.

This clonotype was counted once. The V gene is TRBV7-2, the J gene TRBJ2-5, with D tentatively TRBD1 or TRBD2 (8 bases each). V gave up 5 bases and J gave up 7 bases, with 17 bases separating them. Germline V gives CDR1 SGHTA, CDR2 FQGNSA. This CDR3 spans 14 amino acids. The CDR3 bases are TGTGCCAGCAGCCCGGGACAGGCGGGAGGGACCCAGTACTTC. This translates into CASSPGQAGGTQYF.

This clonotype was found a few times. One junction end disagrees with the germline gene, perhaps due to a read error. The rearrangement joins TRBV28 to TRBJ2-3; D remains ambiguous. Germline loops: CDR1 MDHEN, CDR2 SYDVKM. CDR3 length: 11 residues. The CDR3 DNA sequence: TGTGCCAGCAGTTTATCAGATTCGCAGTATTTT. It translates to CASSLSDSQYF. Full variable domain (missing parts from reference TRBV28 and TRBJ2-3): DVKVTQSSRYLVKRTGEKVFLECVQDMDHENMFWYRQDPGLGLRLIYFSYDVKMKEKGDIPEGYSVSREKKERFSLILESASTNQTSMYLCASSLSDSQYFGPGTRLTVL.

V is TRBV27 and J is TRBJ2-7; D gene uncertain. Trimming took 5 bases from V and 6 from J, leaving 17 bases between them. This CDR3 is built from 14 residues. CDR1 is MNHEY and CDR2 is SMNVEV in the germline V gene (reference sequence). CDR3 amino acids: CASSPSLTVSEQYF. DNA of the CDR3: TGTGCCAGCAGTCCCAGCCTTACGGTTAGCGAGCAGTACTTC.

Written as DNA, the CDR3 is TGTGCCAGCAGCCTCGGGGTCGCGGACCGCCTGTACTTC. Its protein product is CASSLGVADRLYF. This chain joins TRBV6-5 and TRBJ2-7; D might be TRBD2 (5 bases). CDR1 MNHEY and CDR2 SVGAGI come from the germline V gene. CDR3 size: 13 residues. Trimming stripped 6 bases from V and 12 bases from J, with 21 bases between.

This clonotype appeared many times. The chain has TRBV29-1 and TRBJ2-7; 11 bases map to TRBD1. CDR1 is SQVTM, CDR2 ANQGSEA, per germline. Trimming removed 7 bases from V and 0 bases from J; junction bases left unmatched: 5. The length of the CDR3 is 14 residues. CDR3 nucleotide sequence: TGCAGCGCCCTGGGGACAGGGGGCTCCTACGAGCAGTACTTC. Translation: CSALGTGGSYEQYF.

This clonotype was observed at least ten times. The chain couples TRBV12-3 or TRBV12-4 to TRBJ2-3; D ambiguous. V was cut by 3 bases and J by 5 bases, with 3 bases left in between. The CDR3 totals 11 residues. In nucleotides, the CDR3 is TGTGCCAGCAGTTTCTTAGATACGCAGTATTTT. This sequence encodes CASSFLDTQYF.

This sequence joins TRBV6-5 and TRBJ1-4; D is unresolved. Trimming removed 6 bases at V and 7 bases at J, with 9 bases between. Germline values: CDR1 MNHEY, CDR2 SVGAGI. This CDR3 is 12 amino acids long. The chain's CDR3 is CASSDNGEKLFF. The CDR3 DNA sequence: TGTGCCAGCAGCGACAACGGTGAAAAACTGTTTTTT.

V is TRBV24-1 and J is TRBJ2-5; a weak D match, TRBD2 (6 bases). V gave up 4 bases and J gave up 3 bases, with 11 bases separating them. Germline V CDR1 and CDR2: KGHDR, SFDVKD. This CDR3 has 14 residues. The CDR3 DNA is TGTGCCACCAGTGAGGGGGGACGGGAAGAGACCCAGTACTTC. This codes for CATSEGGREETQYF.

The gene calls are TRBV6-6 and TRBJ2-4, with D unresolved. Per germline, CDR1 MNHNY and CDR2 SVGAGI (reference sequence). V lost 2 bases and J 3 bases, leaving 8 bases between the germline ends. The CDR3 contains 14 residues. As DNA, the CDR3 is TGTGCCAGCAGTTACAGGGATCTCAAAAACATTCAGTACTTC. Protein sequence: CASSYRDLKNIQYF.

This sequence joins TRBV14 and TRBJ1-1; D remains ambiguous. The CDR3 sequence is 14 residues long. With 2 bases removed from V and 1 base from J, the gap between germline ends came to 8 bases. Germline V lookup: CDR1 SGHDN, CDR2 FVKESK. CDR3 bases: TGTGCCAGCAGCCAACTGGACTGGAACACTGAAGCTTTCTTT. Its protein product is CASSQLDWNTEAFF. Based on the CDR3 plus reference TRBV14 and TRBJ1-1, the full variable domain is EAGVTQFPSHSVIEKGQTVTLRCDPISGHDNLYWYRRVMGKEIKFLLHFVKESKQDESGMPNNRFLAERTGGTYSTLKVQPAELEDSGVYFCASSQLDWNTEAFFGQGTRLTVV.

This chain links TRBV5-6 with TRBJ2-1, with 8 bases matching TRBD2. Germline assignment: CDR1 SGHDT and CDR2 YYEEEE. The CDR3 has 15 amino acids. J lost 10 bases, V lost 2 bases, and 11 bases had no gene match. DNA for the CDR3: TGTGCCAGCAGCTTCCTTCAGCTAGCGGGTGGCGAGCAGTTCTTC. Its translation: CASSFLQLAGGEQFF. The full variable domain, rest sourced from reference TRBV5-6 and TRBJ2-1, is DAGVTQSPTHLIKTRGQQVTLRCSPKSGHDTVSWYQQALGQGPQFIFQYYEEEERQRGNFPDRFSGHQFPNYSSELNVNALLLGDSALYLCASSFLQLAGGEQFFGPGTRLTVL.

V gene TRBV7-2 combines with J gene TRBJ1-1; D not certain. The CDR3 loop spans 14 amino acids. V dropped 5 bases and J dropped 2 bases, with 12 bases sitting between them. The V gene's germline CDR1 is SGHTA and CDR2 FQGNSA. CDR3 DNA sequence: TGTGCCAGCAGCGCCACCAACCATAACACTGAAGCTTTCTTT. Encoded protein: CASSATNHNTEAFF.

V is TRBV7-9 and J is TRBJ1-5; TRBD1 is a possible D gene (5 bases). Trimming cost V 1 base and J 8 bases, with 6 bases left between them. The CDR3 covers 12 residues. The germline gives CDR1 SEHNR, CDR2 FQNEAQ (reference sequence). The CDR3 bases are TGTGCCAGCAGCTTAGGAGGGGAGCCCCAGCATTTT. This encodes CASSLGGEPQHF.

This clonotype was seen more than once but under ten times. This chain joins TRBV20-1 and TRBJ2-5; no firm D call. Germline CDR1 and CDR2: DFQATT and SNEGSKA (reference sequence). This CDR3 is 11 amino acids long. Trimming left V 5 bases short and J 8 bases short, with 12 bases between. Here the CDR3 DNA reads TGCAGTGCTTCCACTGAACCTACCCAGTACTTC. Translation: CSASTEPTQYF.

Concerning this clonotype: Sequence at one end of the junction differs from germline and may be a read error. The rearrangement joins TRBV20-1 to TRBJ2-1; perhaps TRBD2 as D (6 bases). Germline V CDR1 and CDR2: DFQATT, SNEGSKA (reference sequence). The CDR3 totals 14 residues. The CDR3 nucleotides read TGCAGTGCTTCCGGGGGACTGAACTACAGTGAGCAGTTCTTC. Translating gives CSASGGLNYSEQFF.

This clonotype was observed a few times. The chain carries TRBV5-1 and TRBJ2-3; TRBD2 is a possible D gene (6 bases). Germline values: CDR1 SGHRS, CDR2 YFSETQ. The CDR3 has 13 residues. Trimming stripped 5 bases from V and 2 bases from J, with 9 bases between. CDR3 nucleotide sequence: TGCGCCAGCAGTATGGACTACACAGATACGCAGTATTTT. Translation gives CASSMDYTDTQYF.

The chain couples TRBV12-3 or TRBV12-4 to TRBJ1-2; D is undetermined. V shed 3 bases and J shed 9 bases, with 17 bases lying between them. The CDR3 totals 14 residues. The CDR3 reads CASSLHGRKRRYTF. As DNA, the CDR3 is TGTGCCAGCAGTTTGCACGGCCGAAAGAGGCGCTACACCTTC.

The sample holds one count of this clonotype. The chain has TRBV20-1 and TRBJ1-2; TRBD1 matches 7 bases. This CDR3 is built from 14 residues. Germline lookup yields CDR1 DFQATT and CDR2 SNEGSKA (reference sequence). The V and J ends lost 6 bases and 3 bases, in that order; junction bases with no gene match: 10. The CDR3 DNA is TGCAGTGCCGTCAGGACAGGTCAATACTATGGCTACACCTTC. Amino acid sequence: CSAVRTGQYYGYTF.

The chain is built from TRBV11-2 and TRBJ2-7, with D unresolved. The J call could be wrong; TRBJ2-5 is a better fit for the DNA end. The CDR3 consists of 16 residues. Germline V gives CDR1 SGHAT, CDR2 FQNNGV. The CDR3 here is CASSLNNGRGKGTQYF. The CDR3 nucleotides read TGTGCCAGCAGCTTAAATAATGGCAGAGGCAAGGGGACCCAGTACTTC.

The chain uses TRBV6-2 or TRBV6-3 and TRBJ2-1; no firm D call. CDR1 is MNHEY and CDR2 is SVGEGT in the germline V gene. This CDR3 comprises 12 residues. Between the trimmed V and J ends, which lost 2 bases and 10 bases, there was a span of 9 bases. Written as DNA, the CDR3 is TGTGCCAGCAGTTACGGTTTCGTAGAGCAGTTCTTC. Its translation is CASSYGFVEQFF.

The CDR3 sequence: CASSSLLLTEPQHF. As DNA, the CDR3 is TGTGCCAGCAGTTCCCTTCTTCTGACGGAGCCCCAGCATTTT. The V gene is TRBV27, the J gene TRBJ1-5; the D is unclear. CDR3 length equals 14 residues. Trimming removed 4 bases from V and 8 bases from J, with 15 bases in between. The germline gives CDR1 MNHEY, CDR2 SMNVEV (reference sequence).

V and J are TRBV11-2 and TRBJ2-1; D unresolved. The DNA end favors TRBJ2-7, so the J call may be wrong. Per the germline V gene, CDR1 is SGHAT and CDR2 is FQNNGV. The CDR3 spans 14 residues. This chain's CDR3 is CASSPILTHNEQYF. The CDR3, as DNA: TGTGCCAGCAGCCCCATATTGACTCACAATGAGCAGTACTTC.